This TCR beta chain is from a study of OX40 agonist ivuxolimab in advanced cancers. Across the study: Eligibility rules accepted prior anti-PD-1, anti-PD-L1 or anti-CTLA-4 therapy, and 35% to 40% had some. Study results and caveats: On average, CD8+ T cells had more expanded clones than CD4+. Clonal expansion from baseline to week 6 occurred in both CD4+ and CD8+ T cells. It was also the case that some nonresponders had low normalized T-cell clonal expansion.

Some clones are missing from TCRdb's copy, which holds only in-frame ones; the method was immunoSEQ multiplex PCR. There are fewer than 50,000 clones in the sample; approximately 90% occur only once, and 35% to 40% lies in the top ten. About this clone itself: Its antigen is still unknown.

CDR1 is MNHNS and CDR2 is SASEGT in the germline V gene. V dropped 5 bases and J dropped 3; count of bases not matched to a gene: 3. The CDR3 sequence is 14 residues long. Sequenced here: CD4+ or CD8+ T cells sorted from blood, sampled in a trial of the OX40 agonist ivuxolimab. The TCR was taken from an adult with an advanced solid tumor such as melanoma, head and neck, liver or kidney cancer. This rearrangement joins TRBV6-1 to TRBJ2-7; TRBD2 aligns across 11 bases. The DNA for the CDR3 is TGTGCCAGCAGTTATACTAGCGGGGGCTACGAGCAGTACTTC. It is translated as CASSYTSGGYEQYF.